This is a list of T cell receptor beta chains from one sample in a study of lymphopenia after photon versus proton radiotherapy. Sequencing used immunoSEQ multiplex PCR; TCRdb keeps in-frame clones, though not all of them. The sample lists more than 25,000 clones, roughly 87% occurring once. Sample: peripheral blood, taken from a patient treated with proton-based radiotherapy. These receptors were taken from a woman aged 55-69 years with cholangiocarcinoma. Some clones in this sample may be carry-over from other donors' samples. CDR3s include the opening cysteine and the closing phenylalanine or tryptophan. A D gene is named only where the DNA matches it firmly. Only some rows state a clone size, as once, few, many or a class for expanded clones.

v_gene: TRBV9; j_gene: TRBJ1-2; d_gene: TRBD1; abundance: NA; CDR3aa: CASSVGGDSGYTF; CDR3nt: TGTGCCAGCAGCGTAGGGGGGGACAGTGGCTACACCTTC
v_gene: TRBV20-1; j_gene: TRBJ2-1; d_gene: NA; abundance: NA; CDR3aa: CSVGLYNEQFF; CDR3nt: TGCAGCGTAGGACTTTACAATGAGCAGTTCTTC
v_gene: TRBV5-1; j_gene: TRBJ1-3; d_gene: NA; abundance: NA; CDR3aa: CASSLGGQISGNTIYF; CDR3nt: TGCGCCAGCAGCTTGGGCGGACAGATATCTGGAAACACCATATATTTT
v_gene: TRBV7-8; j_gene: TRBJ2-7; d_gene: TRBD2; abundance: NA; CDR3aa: CASSWTSGSYEQYF; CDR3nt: TGTGCCAGCAGCTGGACTAGCGGCTCCTACGAGCAGTACTTC
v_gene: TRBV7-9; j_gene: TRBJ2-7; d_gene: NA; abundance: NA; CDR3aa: CASSLDGSYEQYF; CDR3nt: TGTGCCAGCAGTTTGGACGGGTCCTACGAGCAGTACTTC
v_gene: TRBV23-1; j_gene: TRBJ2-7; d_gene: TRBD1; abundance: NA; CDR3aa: CASKPGQNPYEQYF; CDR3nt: TGCGCCAGCAAGCCGGGACAGAATCCCTACGAGCAGTACTTC
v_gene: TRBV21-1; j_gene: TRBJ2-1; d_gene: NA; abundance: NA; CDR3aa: CASSKAPGGHEQFF; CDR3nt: TGTGCCAGCAGCAAAGCGCCGGGGGGACATGAGCAGTTCTTC
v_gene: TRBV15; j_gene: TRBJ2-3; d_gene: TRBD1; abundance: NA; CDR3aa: CATSRGDREDTQYF; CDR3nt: TGTGCCACCAGCAGAGGGGACAGGGAGGATACGCAGTATTTT
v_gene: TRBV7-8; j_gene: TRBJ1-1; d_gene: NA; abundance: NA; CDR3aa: CASSFQGTEAFF; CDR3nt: TGTGCCAGCAGCTTCCAGGGAACTGAAGCTTTCTTT
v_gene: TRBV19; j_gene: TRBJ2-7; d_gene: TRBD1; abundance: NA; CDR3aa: CASSIDQQGPYEQYF; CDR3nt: TGTGCCAGTAGTATAGATCAACAGGGGCCCTACGAGCAGTACTTC
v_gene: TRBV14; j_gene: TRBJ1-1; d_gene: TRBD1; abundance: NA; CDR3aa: CASSQEGQGARAEAFF; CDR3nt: TGTGCCAGCAGCCAAGAGGGGCAGGGGGCGCGAGCTGAAGCTTTCTTT
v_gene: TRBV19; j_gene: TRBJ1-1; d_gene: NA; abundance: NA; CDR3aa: CASRSTERAEAFF; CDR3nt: TGTGCCAGTAGGTCGACAGAACGCGCTGAAGCTTTCTTT
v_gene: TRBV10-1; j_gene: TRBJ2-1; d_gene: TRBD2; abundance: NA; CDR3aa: CASSVGAGALSYNEQFF; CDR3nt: TGCGCCAGCAGTGTCGGAGCGGGGGCCCTCTCCTACAATGAGCAGTTCTTC
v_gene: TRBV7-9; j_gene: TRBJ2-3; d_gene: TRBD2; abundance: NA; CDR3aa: CASSPRTSGRAGDTQYF; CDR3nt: TGTGCCAGCAGCCCACGGACTAGCGGGAGGGCGGGAGATACGCAGTATTTT
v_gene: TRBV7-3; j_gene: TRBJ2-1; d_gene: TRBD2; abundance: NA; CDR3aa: CASSLLAGANNEQFF; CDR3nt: TGTGCCAGCAGCTTACTAGCGGGGGCTAACAATGAGCAGTTCTTC
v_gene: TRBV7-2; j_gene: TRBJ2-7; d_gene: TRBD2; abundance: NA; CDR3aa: CASSLYDSGRNEQYF; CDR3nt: TGTGCCAGCAGCTTATACGATAGCGGGAGAAACGAGCAGTACTTC
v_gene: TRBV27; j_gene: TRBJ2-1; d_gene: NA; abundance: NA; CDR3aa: CASSSRRAGEFF; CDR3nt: TGTGCCAGCTCCAGCCGCCGGGCTGGGGAGTTCTTC
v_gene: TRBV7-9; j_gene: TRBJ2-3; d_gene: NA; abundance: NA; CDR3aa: CASSFAIMLGGSTDTQYF; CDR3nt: TGTGCCAGCAGCTTTGCCATAATGCTTGGGGGAAGCACAGATACGCAGTATTTT
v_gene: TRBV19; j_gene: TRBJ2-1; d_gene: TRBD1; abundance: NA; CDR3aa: CASSMGQIYNEQFF; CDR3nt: TGTGCCAGTAGTATGGGACAGATCTACAATGAGCAGTTCTTC
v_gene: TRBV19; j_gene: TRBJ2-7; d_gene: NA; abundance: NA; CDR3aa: CASSITLSSYEQYF; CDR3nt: TGTGCCAGTAGTATAACCCTGAGCTCCTACGAGCAGTACTTC
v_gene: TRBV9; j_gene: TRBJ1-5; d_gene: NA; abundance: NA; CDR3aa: CASSVVGGARPQHF; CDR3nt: TGTGCCAGCAGCGTAGTGGGGGGCGCCCGGCCCCAGCATTTT
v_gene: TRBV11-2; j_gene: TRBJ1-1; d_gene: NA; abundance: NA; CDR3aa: CASSSGAWGKDTEAFF; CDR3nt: TGTGCCAGCAGCTCCGGGGCTTGGGGGAAAGACACTGAAGCTTTCTTT
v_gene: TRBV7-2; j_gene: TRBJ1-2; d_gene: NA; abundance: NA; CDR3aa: CASSSRTAWDGYTF; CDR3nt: TGTGCCAGCAGCTCCCGGACAGCGTGGGATGGCTACACCTTC
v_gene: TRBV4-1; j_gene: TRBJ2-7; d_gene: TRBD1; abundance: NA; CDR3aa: CASSDRGYEQYF; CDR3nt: TGCGCCAGCAGCGACAGGGGTTACGAGCAGTACTTC
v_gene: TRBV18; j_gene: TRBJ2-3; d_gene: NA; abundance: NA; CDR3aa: CASSSGRTDTQYF; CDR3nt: TGTGCCAGCTCATCCGGACGCACAGATACGCAGTATTTT
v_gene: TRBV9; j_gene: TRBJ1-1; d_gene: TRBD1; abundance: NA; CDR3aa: CASSVEPGGNTEAFF; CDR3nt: TGTGCCAGCAGCGTAGAGCCAGGGGGGAACACTGAAGCTTTCTTT
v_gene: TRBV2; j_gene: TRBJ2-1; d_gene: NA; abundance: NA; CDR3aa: CATGESSYNEQFF; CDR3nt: TGTGCCACGGGGGAGAGCTCCTACAATGAGCAGTTCTTC
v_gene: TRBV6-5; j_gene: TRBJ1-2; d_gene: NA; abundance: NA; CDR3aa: CASSLTGGDYGYTF; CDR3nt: TGTGCCAGCAGTTTGACCGGGGGCGACTATGGCTACACCTTC
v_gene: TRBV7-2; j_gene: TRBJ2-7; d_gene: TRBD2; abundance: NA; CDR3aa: CASSLATSGRHEQYF; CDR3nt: TGTGCCAGCAGCTTAGCCACTAGCGGGAGGCACGAGCAGTACTTC
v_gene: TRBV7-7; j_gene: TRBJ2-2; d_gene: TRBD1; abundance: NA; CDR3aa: CASSTRDRDTGELFF; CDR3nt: TGTGCTAGCAGCACCCGGGACAGGGACACCGGGGAGCTGTTTTTT
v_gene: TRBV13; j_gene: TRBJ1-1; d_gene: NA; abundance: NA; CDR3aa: CASSLQESLPEAFF; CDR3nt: TGTGCCAGCAGCTTACAGGAGTCGCTGCCTGAAGCTTTCTTT
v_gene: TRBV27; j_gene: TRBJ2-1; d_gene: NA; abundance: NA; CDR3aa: CASSFLDREQFF; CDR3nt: TGTGCCAGCAGTTTTCTGGACCGAGAGCAGTTCTTC
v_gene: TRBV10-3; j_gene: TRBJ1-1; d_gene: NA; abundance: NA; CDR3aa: CAISERKDATEAFF; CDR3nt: TGTGCCATCAGTGAGAGGAAGGACGCCACTGAAGCTTTCTTT
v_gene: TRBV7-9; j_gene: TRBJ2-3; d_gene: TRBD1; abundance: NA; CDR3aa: CASSNGQGQKDTQYF; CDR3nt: TGTGCCAGCAGTAATGGACAGGGGCAGAAAGATACGCAGTATTTT
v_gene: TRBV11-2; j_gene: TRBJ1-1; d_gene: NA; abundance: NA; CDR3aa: CASSLDHKPNTEAFF; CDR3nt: TGTGCCAGCAGCTTAGATCACAAACCCAACACTGAAGCTTTCTTT
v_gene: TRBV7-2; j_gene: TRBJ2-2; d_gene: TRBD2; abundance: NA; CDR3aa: CASSLQRENGELFF; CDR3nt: TGTGCCAGCAGCTTACAGCGGGAGAACGGGGAGCTGTTTTTT
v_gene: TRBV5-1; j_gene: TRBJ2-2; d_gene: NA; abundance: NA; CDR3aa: CASSLGPDTGELFF; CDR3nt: TGCGCCAGCAGCTTGGGGCCGGACACCGGGGAGCTGTTTTTT
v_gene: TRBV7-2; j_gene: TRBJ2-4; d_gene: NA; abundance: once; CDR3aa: CASSLAAGTDIQYF; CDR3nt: TGTGCCAGCAGCTTAGCAGCAGGGACCGACATTCAGTACTTC